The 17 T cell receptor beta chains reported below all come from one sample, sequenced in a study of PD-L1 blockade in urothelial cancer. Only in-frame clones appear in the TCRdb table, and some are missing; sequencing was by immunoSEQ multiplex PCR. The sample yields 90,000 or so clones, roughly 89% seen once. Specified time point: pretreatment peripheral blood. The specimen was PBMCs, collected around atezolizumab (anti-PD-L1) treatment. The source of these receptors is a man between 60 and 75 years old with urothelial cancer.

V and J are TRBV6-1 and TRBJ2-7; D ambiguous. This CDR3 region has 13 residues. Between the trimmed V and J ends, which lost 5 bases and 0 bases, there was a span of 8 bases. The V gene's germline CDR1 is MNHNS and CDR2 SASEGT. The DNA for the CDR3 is TGTGCCAGCAGTAGCAAAACCTCCTACGAGCAGTACTTC. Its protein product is CASSSKTSYEQYF.

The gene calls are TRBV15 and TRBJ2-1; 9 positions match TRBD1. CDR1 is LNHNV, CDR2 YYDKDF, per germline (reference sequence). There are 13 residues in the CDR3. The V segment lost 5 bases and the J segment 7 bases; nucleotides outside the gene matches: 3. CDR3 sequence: CATSGTGPNEQFF. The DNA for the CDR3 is TGTGCCACCAGCGGGACAGGGCCTAATGAGCAGTTCTTC.

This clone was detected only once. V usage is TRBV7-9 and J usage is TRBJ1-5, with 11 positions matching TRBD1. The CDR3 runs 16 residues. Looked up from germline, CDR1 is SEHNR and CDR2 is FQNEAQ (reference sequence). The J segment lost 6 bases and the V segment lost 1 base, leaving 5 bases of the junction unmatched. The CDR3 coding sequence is TGTGCCAGCAGCTTAGGGGTCGGGACAGGGGGTCAGCCCCAGCATTTT. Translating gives CASSLGVGTGGQPQHF. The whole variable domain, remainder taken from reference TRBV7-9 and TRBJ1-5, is DTGVSQNPRHKITKRGQNVTFRCDPISEHNRLYWYRQTLGQGPEFLTYFQNEAQLEKSRLLSDRFSAERPKGSFSTLEIQRTEQGDSAMYLCASSLGVGTGGQPQHFGDGTRLSIL.

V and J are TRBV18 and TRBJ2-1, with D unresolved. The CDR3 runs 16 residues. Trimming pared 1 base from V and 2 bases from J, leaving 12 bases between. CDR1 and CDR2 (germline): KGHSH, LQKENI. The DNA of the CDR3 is TGTGCCAGCTCACCACAGCTGGGCACAACCTACAATGAGCAGTTCTTC. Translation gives CASSPQLGTTYNEQFF.

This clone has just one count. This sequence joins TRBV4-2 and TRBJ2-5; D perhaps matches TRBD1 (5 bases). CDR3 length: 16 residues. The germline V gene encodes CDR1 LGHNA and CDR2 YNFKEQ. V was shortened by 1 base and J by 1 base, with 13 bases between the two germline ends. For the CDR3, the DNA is TGTGCCAGCAGCCAAGGTGTTGATGGGGCCCAAGAGACCCAGTACTTC. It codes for CASSQGVDGAQETQYF.

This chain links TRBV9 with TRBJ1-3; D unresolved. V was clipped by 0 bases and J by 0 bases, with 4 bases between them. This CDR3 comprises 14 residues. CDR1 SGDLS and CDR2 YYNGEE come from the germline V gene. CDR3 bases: TGTGCCAGCAGCGTAGACAGCTCTGGAAACACCATATATTTT. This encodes CASSVDSSGNTIYF. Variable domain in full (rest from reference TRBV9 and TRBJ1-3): DSGVTQTPKHLITATGQRVTLRCSPRSGDLSVYWYQQSLDQGLQFLIQYYNGEERAKGNILERFSAQQFPDLHSELNLSSLELGDSALYFCASSVDSSGNTIYFGEGSWLTVV.

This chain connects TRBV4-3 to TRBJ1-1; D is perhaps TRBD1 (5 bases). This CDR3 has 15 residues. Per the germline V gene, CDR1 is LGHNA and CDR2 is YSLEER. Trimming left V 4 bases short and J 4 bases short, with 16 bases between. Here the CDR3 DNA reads TGCGCCAGCAGCCTCGACCGGGGGGTGGGCACTGAAGCTTTCTTT. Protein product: CASSLDRGVGTEAFF.

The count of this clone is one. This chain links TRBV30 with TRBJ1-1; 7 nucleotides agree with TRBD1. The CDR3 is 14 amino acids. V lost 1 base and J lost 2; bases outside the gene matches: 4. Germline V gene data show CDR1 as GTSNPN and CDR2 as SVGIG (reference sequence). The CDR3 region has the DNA TGTGCCTGGAGTGACCGGGACAGAAACACTGAAGCTTTCTTT. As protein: CAWSDRDRNTEAFF. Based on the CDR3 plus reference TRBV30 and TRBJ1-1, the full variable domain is SQTIHQWPATLVQPVGSPLSLECTVEGTSNPNLYWYRQAAGRGLQLLFYSVGIGQISSEVPQNLSASRPQDRQFILSSKKLLLSDSGFYLCAWSDRDRNTEAFFGQGTRLTVV.

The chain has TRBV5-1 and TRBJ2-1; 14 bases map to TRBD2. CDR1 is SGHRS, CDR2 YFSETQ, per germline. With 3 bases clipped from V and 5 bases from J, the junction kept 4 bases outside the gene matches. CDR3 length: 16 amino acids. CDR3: CASSSGLAGGNNEQFF. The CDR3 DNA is TGCGCCAGCAGCTCCGGACTAGCGGGGGGAAACAATGAGCAGTTCTTC.

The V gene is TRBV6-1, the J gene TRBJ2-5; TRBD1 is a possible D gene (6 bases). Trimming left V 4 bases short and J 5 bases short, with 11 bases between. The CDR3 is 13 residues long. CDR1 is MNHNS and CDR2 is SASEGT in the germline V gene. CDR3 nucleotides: TGTGCCAGCAGTGTACAGGGCTGGGAGACCCAGTACTTC. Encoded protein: CASSVQGWETQYF.

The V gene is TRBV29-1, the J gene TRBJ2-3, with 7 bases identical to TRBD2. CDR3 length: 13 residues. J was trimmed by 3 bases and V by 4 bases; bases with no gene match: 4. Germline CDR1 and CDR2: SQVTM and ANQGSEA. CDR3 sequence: CSVGGGGTDTQYF. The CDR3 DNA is TGCAGCGTTGGTGGGGGAGGGACAGATACGCAGTATTTT.

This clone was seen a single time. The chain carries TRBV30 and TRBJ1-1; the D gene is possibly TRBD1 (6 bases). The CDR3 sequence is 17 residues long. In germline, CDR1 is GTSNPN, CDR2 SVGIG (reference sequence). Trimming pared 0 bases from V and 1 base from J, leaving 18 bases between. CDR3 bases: TGTGCCTGGAGTGTGCTCCGGGACACAGGTCCGAACACTGAAGCTTTCTTT. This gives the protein CAWSVLRDTGPNTEAFF.

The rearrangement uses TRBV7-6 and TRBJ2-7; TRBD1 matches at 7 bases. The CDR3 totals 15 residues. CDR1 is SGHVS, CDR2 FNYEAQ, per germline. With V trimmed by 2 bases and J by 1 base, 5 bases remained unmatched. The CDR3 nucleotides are TGTGCCAGCAGCTTAACCCCGGGACAGTCCTACGAGCAGTACTTC. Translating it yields CASSLTPGQSYEQYF.

CDR3 coding DNA: TGCGCCAGCAGCTTGGACCTCGCGGGCTACACCTTC. It specifies CASSLDLAGYTF. The J gene is TRBJ1-2, the V gene TRBV5-1; D gene ambiguous. The CDR3 totals 12 residues. The germline V gene has CDR1 SGHRS and CDR2 YFSETQ. V was clipped by 0 bases and J by 8 bases, with 8 bases between them.

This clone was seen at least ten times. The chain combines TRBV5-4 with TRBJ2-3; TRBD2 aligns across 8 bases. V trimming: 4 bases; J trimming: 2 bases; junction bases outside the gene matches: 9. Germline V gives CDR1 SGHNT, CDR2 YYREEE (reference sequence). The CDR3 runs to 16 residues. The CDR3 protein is CASSTSAGGDTDTQYF. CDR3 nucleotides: TGTGCCAGCAGCACTTCTGCGGGAGGTGACACAGATACGCAGTATTTT.

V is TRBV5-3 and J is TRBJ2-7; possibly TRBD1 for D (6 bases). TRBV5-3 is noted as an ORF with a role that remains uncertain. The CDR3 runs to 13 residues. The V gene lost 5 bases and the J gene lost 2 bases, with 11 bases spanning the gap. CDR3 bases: TGTGCCAGAAGTTTTGACAGGACCTACGAGCAGTACTTC. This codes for CARSFDRTYEQYF.

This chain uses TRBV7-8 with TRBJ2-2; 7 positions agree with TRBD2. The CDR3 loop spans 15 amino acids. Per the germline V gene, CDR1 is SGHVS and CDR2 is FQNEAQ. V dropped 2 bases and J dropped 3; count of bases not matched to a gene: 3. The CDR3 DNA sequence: TGTGCCAGCAGCTTACCCCTAGCGGACACCGGGGAGCTGTTTTTT. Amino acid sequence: CASSLPLADTGELFF.